A selection of T cell receptor beta chains follows, all from one sample in a study of T cells in Graves' hyperthyroidism and ophthalmopathy. One entry per CDR3 protein results from TCRdb running MiXCR on the multiplex PCR reads. This table holds around 400,000 distinct CDR3 sequences, 15% to 19% found once. Source material: blood. These receptors came from a young woman with Graves' hyperthyroidism that later progressed to Graves' ophthalmopathy. Each CDR3 is given with its conserved first and last residue.

J gene	V gene	CDR3 protein
TRBJ2-3	TRBV28	CASSSTPGTQYF
TRBJ1-5	TRBV6-1	CASSRDRGYNQPQHF
TRBJ2-2	TRBV20-1	CSARDVTLAASLGAGELFF
TRBJ1-2	TRBV7-8	CASSLRPRFGGYTF
TRBJ2-1	TRBV7-9	CASKNVAGRLGSYNEQFF
TRBJ1-4	TRBV10-3	CAISESAGQGDEKLFF
TRBJ2-2	TRBV7-2	CASSLSLPAGELFF
TRBJ1-2	TRBV27	CASSIHGRSPDGYTF
TRBJ1-2	TRBV28	CASSSPGITF
TRBJ2-7	TRBV28	CATTQAYEQYF
TRBJ2-7	TRBV27	CASGDRDYEQYF
TRBJ2-3	TRBV4-1	CASSQRVGATDTQYF
TRBJ2-1	TRBV7-6	CASSPGGTGATDEQFF
TRBJ1-1	TRBV28	CASRTTGGGGAPWDTEAFF
TRBJ2-1	TRBV11-1	CASSLEYSNEQFF
TRBJ1-1	TRBV20-1	CSASRQWLGVTTEAFF
TRBJ1-1	TRBV29-1	CSVEDKGLGEAFF
TRBJ2-2	TRBV7-3	CASSSRDNTGELFF
TRBJ1-2	TRBV6-1	CASNGQDGGYTF
TRBJ2-2	TRBV6-2/TRBV6-3	CASTGGEAGELFF
TRBJ2-1	TRBV3-1	CASSLQAPLAGNEQFF
TRBJ2-1	TRBV3-1	CASSQGQAGELNEQFF
TRBJ2-7	TRBV7-9	CASSSRRQGAVVIVHEQYF
TRBJ1-2	TRBV28	CASQGQGLRYGYTF
TRBJ2-7	TRBV28	CASSLSGSRYEQYF
TRBJ2-7	TRBV6-1	CASTHIRAAGTYEQYF
TRBJ1-5	TRBV28	CASSTLGNSNQPQHF
TRBJ2-3	TRBV6-5	CASSYSWRGTDTQYF
TRBJ2-3	TRBV24-1	CATSDSHSGTDTQYF
TRBJ1-2	TRBV6-5	CASSYGAGGNLYGYTF
TRBJ2-2	TRBV11-2	CASSLVGGNTGELFF
TRBJ1-6	TRBV6-1	CASRSQGYNSPLHF
TRBJ1-2	TRBV7-2	CASSSDRVYGYTF
TRBJ1-1	TRBV28	CASRWTGNTEAFF
TRBJ1-1	TRBV18	CASSPPGSVTEAFF
TRBJ2-7	TRBV30	CAWSPGSYEQYF
TRBJ1-3	TRBV5-1	CASSFRFASGNTIYF
TRBJ2-3	TRBV27	CASTPSPARGTDTQYF
TRBJ2-6	TRBV2	CASKGGLAGRGANVLTF
TRBJ2-3	TRBV27	CASSSGTGARRGDTQYF
TRBJ2-3	TRBV27	CANSLAGHSTDTQYF
TRBJ2-3	TRBV5-1	CASFSSSGGLTDTQYF
TRBJ2-2	TRBV9	CASSFPRTSGNTGELFF